Following are 17 T cell receptor beta chains from one sample sequenced in a study of blood T cell repertoires in COVID-19. Sequenced by immunoSEQ multiplex PCR; TCRdb stores in-frame clones only, minus some. The sample has roughly 78,000 clones, 75% to 90% seen once. Sequencing used peripheral blood. The receptors here all came from a man aged 60-69 years with acute or convalescent COVID-19.

This clone has just a few counts. This chain connects TRBV28 to TRBJ1-2; tentatively, D is TRBD1 (6 bases). Looked up from germline, CDR1 is MDHEN and CDR2 is SYDVKM. Trimming removed 6 bases at V and 2 bases at J, with 16 bases between. This CDR3 has 15 residues. CDR3 DNA: TGTGCCAGCAGCAAACAGGGTTTAACGAACTATGGCTACACCTTC. This codes for CASSKQGLTNYGYTF.

The chain employs TRBV5-1 and TRBJ1-1; 7 bases line up with TRBD1. Germline V gives CDR1 SGHRS, CDR2 YFSETQ. The CDR3 covers 14 residues. With V trimmed by 0 bases and J by 8 bases, 7 bases remained unmatched. The CDR3 bases are TGCGCCAGCAGCTTGGGACAGGGTGTTAACGAAGCTTTCTTT. It yields the protein CASSLGQGVNEAFF.

This chain uses TRBV27 with TRBJ2-7; TRBD2 matches 8 bases. CDR3 size: 15 residues. Per germline, CDR1 MNHEY and CDR2 SMNVEV (reference sequence). V shed 6 bases and J 4 bases; nucleotides not matched to a gene: 11. CDR3: CASSPRGATGYEQYF. CDR3 nucleotides: TGTGCCAGCAGCCCGCGGGGGGCTACGGGTTACGAGCAGTACTTC.

This clone was seen just once. The V call is TRBV5-1, the J call TRBJ2-3; TRBD2 aligns across 10 bases. V gave up 3 bases and J gave up 0 bases; unmatched junction bases: 10. This CDR3 region has 18 residues. CDR1 SGHRS and CDR2 YFSETQ come from the germline V gene. The CDR3 DNA follows: TGCGCCAGCAGCTATGGCGGGACTAGCGCCATTAGCACAGATACGCAGTATTTT. The encoded protein is CASSYGGTSAISTDTQYF.

J is TRBJ2-7 and V is TRBV15; 11 bases map to TRBD2. Per the germline V gene, CDR1 is LNHNV and CDR2 is YYDKDF (reference sequence). The junction had 6 bases not matched to a gene; V was cut back by 4 bases and J by 4 bases. This CDR3 spans 15 amino acids. The CDR3 spells CATSISGREAYEQYF. The CDR3 DNA sequence: TGTGCCACCAGCATTAGCGGGAGGGAAGCATACGAGCAGTACTTC. Full variable domain (remainder filled in from reference TRBV15 and TRBJ2-7): DAMVIQNPRYQVTQFGKPVTLSCSQTLNHNVMYWYQQKSSQAPKLLFHYYDKDFNNEADTPDNFQSRRPNTSFCFLDIRSPGLGDTAMYLCATSISGREAYEQYFGPGTRLTVT.

The chain carries TRBV6-5 and TRBJ1-6; D is perhaps TRBD1 (5 bases). Trimming took off 0 bases at V and 4 bases at J, with 7 bases between the two ends. This CDR3 spans 15 amino acids. Germline values: CDR1 MNHEY, CDR2 SVGAGI. CDR3 DNA: TGTGCCAGCAGTTACTCGGCAGGGTATAATTCACCCCTCCACTTT. It codes for CASSYSAGYNSPLHF.

The rearrangement uses TRBV5-1 and TRBJ1-4; D might be TRBD1 (6 bases). The CDR3 covers 14 residues. The V gene lost 3 bases and the J gene lost 8 bases, with 14 bases spanning the gap. Germline CDR1 SGHRS, CDR2 YFSETQ. CDR3 sequence reads: CASSSSTGREKLFF. CDR3 DNA sequence: TGCGCCAGCAGCTCTTCGACAGGACGCGAAAAACTGTTTTTT.

The chain joins TRBV27 to TRBJ2-7, with 10 nucleotides matching TRBD1. J lost 4 bases, V lost 4 bases, and 7 bases had no gene match. This CDR3 comprises 15 residues. Germline V gives CDR1 MNHEY, CDR2 SMNVEV (reference sequence). This CDR3 reads CASSSADRGIYEQYF. CDR3 in DNA: TGTGCCAGCAGTTCGGCGGACAGGGGGATATACGAGCAGTACTTC.

The chain recombines TRBV15 with TRBJ2-4; the D gene is possibly TRBD1 (7 bases). Trimming pared 0 bases from V and 4 bases from J, leaving 22 bases between. Germline CDR1 LNHNV, CDR2 YYDKDF (reference sequence). This CDR3 comprises 19 residues. CDR3 residues: CATSRDFGSQEGAKNIQYF. The CDR3 region has the DNA TGTGCCACCAGCAGAGACTTTGGGTCACAGGAGGGGGCAAAAAACATTCAGTACTTC.

The rearrangement links TRBV6-2 or TRBV6-3 to TRBJ1-1; D ambiguous. Germline CDR1 MNHEY, CDR2 SVGEGT. V lost 2 bases and J 4 bases, leaving 14 bases between the germline ends. The CDR3 length is 15 residues. The CDR3 loop reads CASSYGEVIGTEAFF. The CDR3 DNA follows: TGTGCCAGCAGTTACGGGGAGGTGATCGGCACTGAAGCTTTCTTT.

This clone has more than one count but fewer than ten. The chain uses TRBV28 and TRBJ1-2; TRBD1 agrees at 8 bases. Germline V CDR1 and CDR2: MDHEN, SYDVKM. The V segment lost 8 bases and the J segment 7 bases; nucleotides outside the gene matches: 9. The CDR3 is 13 residues long. The CDR3 spells CASSWTGSGGYTF. The CDR3 DNA reads TGTGCCAGCTCTTGGACAGGGTCAGGTGGCTACACCTTC.

DNA for the CDR3: TGTGCCACCAGTGACACGACTAGCGCCCAAGAGACCCAGTACTTC. Translation gives CATSDTTSAQETQYF. The chain recombines TRBV24-1 with TRBJ2-5; 8 bases agree with TRBD2. Germline CDR1 is KGHDR and CDR2 is SFDVKD. The CDR3 contains 15 residues. The J segment lost 1 base and the V segment lost 4 bases, leaving 4 bases of the junction unmatched.

V usage is TRBV5-8 and J usage is TRBJ1-1; 7 positions match TRBD1. CDR1 SGHTS and CDR2 YDEGEE come from the germline V gene. V shed 4 bases and J 4 bases; nucleotides not matched to a gene: 7. The length of the CDR3 is 14 residues. CDR3 protein: CASSPGGLGTEAFF. CDR3 coding DNA: TGTGCCAGCAGCCCAGGGGGTTTGGGCACTGAAGCTTTCTTT. The full variable domain, completed using reference TRBV5-8 and TRBJ1-1, is EAGVTQSPTHLIKTRGQQATLRCSPISGHTSVYWYQQALGLGLQFLLWYDEGEERNRGNFPPRFSGRQFPNYSSELNVNALELEDSALYLCASSPGGLGTEAFFGQGTRLTVV.

The J gene is TRBJ2-7, the V gene TRBV7-8, with D possibly matching TRBD2 (6 bases). Germline CDR1 SGHVS, CDR2 FQNEAQ. The CDR3 loop spans 15 amino acids. V dropped 5 bases and J dropped 3 bases, with 17 bases sitting between them. The CDR3 coding sequence is TGTGCCAGCAGCCCGGGGGTCAGTACCGTCTACGAGCAGTACTTC. Encoded protein: CASSPGVSTVYEQYF.

The chain uses TRBV6-5 and TRBJ1-2; 8 bases match TRBD1. J gave up 0 bases and V 6 bases, and 3 bases lay outside the gene matches. The CDR3 totals 14 residues. Germline CDR1 and CDR2: MNHEY and SVGAGI. DNA of the CDR3: TGTGCCAGCAGAGACAGGGGATCTAACTATGGCTACACCTTC. Translated: CASRDRGSNYGYTF.

J is TRBJ2-1 and V is TRBV29-1; D is unclear. The ends were cut back, 3 bases at V and 0 bases at J, with 9 bases in the middle. CDR3 length: 14 amino acids. CDR1 SQVTM and CDR2 ANQGSEA come from the germline V gene. CDR3 in DNA: TGCAGCGTTGAGTCCCAGGACTCCTACAATGAGCAGTTCTTC. The encoded protein is CSVESQDSYNEQFF.

The rearrangement joins TRBV7-7 to TRBJ2-2; tentative D call: TRBD1 (7 bases). V lost 5 bases to trimming and J lost 4 bases, with 14 bases between them. Per the germline V gene, CDR1 is SSHAT and CDR2 is FNYEAQ (reference sequence). This CDR3 region has 15 residues. CDR3 coding DNA: TGTGCCAGCAGCCCGCGGGACAGCCGCACCGGGGAGCTGTTTTTT. Translation gives CASSPRDSRTGELFF.